This passage covers 11 T cell receptor beta chains from one sample sequenced in a study of blood T cell repertoires in COVID-19. Sequenced by immunoSEQ multiplex PCR; TCRdb stores in-frame clones only, minus some. The sample yields more than 300,000 clones, around 91% seen once. Sequenced input: peripheral blood. These receptor sequences come from a woman younger than 30 who had recovered from COVID-19.

The gene calls are TRBV5-4 and TRBJ2-1; perhaps TRBD1 as D (5 bases). There are 11 residues in the CDR3. Germline-derived CDR1 and CDR2 are SGHNT and YYREEE (reference sequence). Trimming stripped 4 bases from V and 8 bases from J, with 7 bases between. The CDR3 sequence: CASSQGDEQFF. The CDR3 nucleotides are TGTGCCAGCAGCCAGGGTGATGAGCAGTTCTTC.

The chain employs TRBV12-5 and TRBJ2-1; the match to TRBD2 covers 7 bases. J lost 13 bases, V lost 1 base, and 10 bases had no gene match. The CDR3 length is 14 residues. Germline V lookup: CDR1 LGHNT, CDR2 FRNRAP. As DNA, the CDR3 is TGTGCTAGTGGTTTGGCACCTACTAGCGCCCCTCAGTTCTTC. Its translation is CASGLAPTSAPQFF.

The V call is TRBV7-2, the J call TRBJ2-1; D is perhaps TRBD2 (6 bases). The CDR3 length is 14 residues. Trimming took off 6 bases at V and 2 bases at J, with 11 bases between the two ends. Germline-derived CDR1 and CDR2 are SGHTA and FQGNSA. The CDR3 spells CASRPGATYNEQFF. In DNA, the CDR3 is TGTGCCAGCAGACCGGGAGCAACCTACAATGAGCAGTTCTTC.

The chain carries TRBV18 and TRBJ2-1; TRBD1 aligns across 9 bases. The CDR3 has 14 amino acids. After removal of 4 bases from V and 6 bases from J, the junction contained 4 bases not matched to a gene. Germline V lookup: CDR1 KGHSH, CDR2 LQKENI. This CDR3 is CASSQQTGGNEQFF. The CDR3 bases are TGTGCCAGCTCACAACAGACAGGGGGCAATGAGCAGTTCTTC. Supplemented by reference TRBV18 and TRBJ2-1, the full variable domain reads NAGVMQNPRHLVRRRGQEARLRCSPMKGHSHVYWYRQLPEEGLKFMVYLQKENIIDESGMPKERFSAEFPKEGPSILRIQQVVRGDSAAYFCASSQQTGGNEQFFGPGTRLTVL.

CDR3 region: CSVIRQGYGYTF. In DNA, the CDR3 is TGCAGCGTTATAAGACAGGGCTATGGCTACACCTTC. The chain employs TRBV29-1 and TRBJ1-2; TRBD1 matches 7 bases. The CDR3 is 12 residues long. In germline, CDR1 is SQVTM, CDR2 ANQGSEA. After removal of 5 bases from V and 4 bases from J, the junction contained 4 bases not matched to a gene.

The J gene is TRBJ1-4, the V gene TRBV15, with TRBD1 matching 8 bases. V lost 3 bases and J lost 8; bases outside the gene matches: 5. CDR1 and CDR2 from the germline V gene are LNHNV and YYDKDF (reference sequence). The CDR3 runs to 14 residues. CDR3 amino acids: CATSRDRATEKLFF. The CDR3 coding sequence is TGTGCCACCAGCAGGGACAGGGCGACCGAAAAACTGTTTTTT.

The CDR3 is CASQTGRRTGELFF. The CDR3 bases are TGTGCCAGTCAGACAGGGCGGCGCACCGGGGAGCTGTTTTTT. The J gene is TRBJ2-2, the V gene TRBV19, with TRBD1 matching 7 bases. Losses at the gene ends were 8 bases for V and 4 bases for J; bases not matched to a gene: 7. The CDR3 has 14 amino acids. Germline CDR1 and CDR2: LNHDA and SQIVND (reference sequence).

This chain links TRBV4-1 with TRBJ1-3; D uncertain. The CDR3 runs to 13 residues. Trimming shortened V by 0 bases and J by 8 bases, and 8 bases separated the two germline ends. Germline V CDR1 and CDR2: MGHRA, YSYEKL. CDR3: CASSQEGGYTIYF. The CDR3 region has the DNA TGCGCCAGCAGCCAAGAGGGAGGATACACCATATATTTT.

The chain joins TRBV6-5 to TRBJ2-3, with D possibly TRBD2 on 6 matching bases. In germline, CDR1 is MNHEY, CDR2 SVGAGI. There are 15 residues in the CDR3. V was cut by 5 bases and J by 0 bases, with 12 bases left in between. The CDR3 loop reads CASSRGSASTDTQYF. The CDR3 DNA is TGTGCCAGCAGTCGGGGGAGTGCCAGCACAGATACGCAGTATTTT.

The gene calls are TRBV11-2 and TRBJ2-5; 9 nucleotides match TRBD2. The CDR3 covers 16 residues. CDR1 and CDR2 (germline): SGHAT, FQNNGV. With 2 bases clipped from V and 4 bases from J, the junction kept 8 bases outside the gene matches. CDR3 sequence reads: CASSLNVAGVSETQYF. The CDR3 nucleotides are TGTGCCAGCAGCTTAAATGTAGCGGGAGTGTCAGAGACCCAGTACTTC.

A single count supports this clone. This chain connects TRBV18 to TRBJ2-4; 9 positions agree with TRBD2. V dropped 4 bases and J dropped 7; count of bases not matched to a gene: 17. Germline CDR1 reads KGHSH; CDR2 reads LQKENI. The CDR3 spans 18 residues. This chain's CDR3 is CASSRRDLIAGVGNIQYF. The CDR3 nucleotides read TGTGCCAGCTCACGTCGGGACCTCATAGCGGGAGTGGGGAACATTCAGTACTTC. Full variable domain (missing parts from reference TRBV18 and TRBJ2-4): NAGVMQNPRHLVRRRGQEARLRCSPMKGHSHVYWYRQLPEEGLKFMVYLQKENIIDESGMPKERFSAEFPKEGPSILRIQQVVRGDSAAYFCASSRRDLIAGVGNIQYFGAGTRLSVL.